The clone carrying this TCR beta chain was recorded once. Method: immunoSEQ multiplex PCR; TCRdb's copy keeps in-frame clones and lacks some. The sample yields 250,000 to 300,000 clones, roughly 93% seen once. After removal of 5 bases from V and 4 bases from J, the junction contained 8 bases not matched to a gene. CDR1 and CDR2 (germline): LNHDA, SQIVND (reference sequence). This CDR3 contains 16 residues. This specimen comes from a study of blood T cell repertoires in COVID-19. In the study overall: Nucleic acid was either cDNA or gDNA, and it came from T cells, B-cell-depleted T cells, or PBMCs.

V gene TRBV19 combines with J gene TRBJ1-4; 9 bases are shared with TRBD1. The clonotype was recovered from a woman aged 40 to 50 with acute COVID-19. Material for sequencing was PBMCs or T cells enriched from blood (not recorded which). CDR3 nucleotides: TGTGCCAGTAGTCCGCGGACAGGGGCCTATAATGAAAAACTGTTTTTT. Translating gives CASSPRTGAYNEKLFF.